The entry below gives a single T cell receptor beta chain sequence along with its context. The antigen remains unidentified. The same CDR3 arises from other DNA sequences in this sample as well. The CDR3 extends over 12 amino acids. The germline V gene encodes CDR1 GTSNPN and CDR2 SVGIG (reference sequence). Between the trimmed V and J ends, which lost 1 base and 3 bases, there was a span of 7 bases. The data are from a study of T cell clones after liver transplantation. Across the whole study: TCRbeta sequencing after a pre-transplant mixed lymphocyte reaction identified graft-donor-reactive clones, later tracked in post-transplant blood. Without induction therapy, subjects received standard immunosuppression until 12-24 months post-transplant.

Produced via immunoSEQ multiplex PCR; TCRdb's table is partial and in-frame only. The table has some 110,000 clones, around 86% seen once. General study results and limits: A larger donor-reactive than third-party decline suggested partial antigen-specific deletion.

The origin of this receptor is a human donor who received a liver transplant. The gene calls are TRBV30 and TRBJ2-7; D is unclear. Sequences were derived from CD4+ T cells from blood, sampled before liver transplant. For the CDR3, the DNA is TGTGCCTGGAGTGGGGCGAGCTACGAGCAGTACTTC. Residues: CAWSGASYEQYF. The whole variable domain, remainder taken from reference TRBV30 and TRBJ2-7, is SQTIHQWPATLVQPVGSPLSLECTVEGTSNPNLYWYRQAAGRGLQLLFYSVGIGQISSEVPQNLSASRPQDRQFILSSKKLLLSDSGFYLCAWSGASYEQYFGPGTRLTVT.